This T cell receptor beta chain was captured in a study of blood T cell repertoires in COVID-19. The wider study: COVID-19 samples collected from the United States, Italy and Spain covered acute and convalescent phases. PBMCs, B-cell-depleted T cells, or T cells provided the cDNA or gDNA that made up the material.

The participants were between about 18 and 90 years old and came from under 25 US areas. Recovered Cohort 3 donors showed two negative PCRs, clearance, or symptom resolution. This clone occurred a few times. Profiling relied on immunoSEQ multiplex PCR, and the TCRdb table lists in-frame clones only, not all of them. The table lists approximately 230,000 clones, around 90% of them singletons. The germline gives CDR1 SGHRS, CDR2 YFSETQ. This CDR3 is 14 amino acids long. The V gene lost 4 bases and the J gene lost 5 bases, with 13 bases spanning the gap. The TCR originated in a woman younger than 35 who had recovered from COVID-19. The sample was PBMCs or T cells enriched from blood (not recorded which). The V call is TRBV5-1, the J call TRBJ2-1; D remains ambiguous. In DNA, the CDR3 is TGCGCCAGCAGCAGAGTTGATGGTAACAATGAGCAGTTCTTC. It translates to CASSRVDGNNEQFF.